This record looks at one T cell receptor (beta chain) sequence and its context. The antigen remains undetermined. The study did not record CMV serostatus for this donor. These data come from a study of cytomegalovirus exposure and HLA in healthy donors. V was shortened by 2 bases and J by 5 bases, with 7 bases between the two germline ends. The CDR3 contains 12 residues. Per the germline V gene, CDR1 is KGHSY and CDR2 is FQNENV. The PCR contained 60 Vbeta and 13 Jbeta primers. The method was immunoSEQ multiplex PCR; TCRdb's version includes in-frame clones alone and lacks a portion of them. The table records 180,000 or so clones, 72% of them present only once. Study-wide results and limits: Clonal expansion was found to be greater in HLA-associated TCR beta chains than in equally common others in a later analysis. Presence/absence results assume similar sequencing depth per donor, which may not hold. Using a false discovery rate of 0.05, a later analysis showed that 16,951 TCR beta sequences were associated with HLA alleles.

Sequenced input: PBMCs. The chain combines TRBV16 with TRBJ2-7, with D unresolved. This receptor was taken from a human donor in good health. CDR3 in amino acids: CASSQRTDEQYF. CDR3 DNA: TGTGCCAGCAGCCAAAGAACAGACGAGCAGTACTTC. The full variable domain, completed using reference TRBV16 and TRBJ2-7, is GEEVAQTPKHLVRGEGQKAKLYCAPIKGHSYVFWYQQVLKNEFKFLISFQNENVFDETGMPKERFSAKCLPNSPCSLEIQATKLEDSAVYFCASSQRTDEQYFGPGTRLTVT.